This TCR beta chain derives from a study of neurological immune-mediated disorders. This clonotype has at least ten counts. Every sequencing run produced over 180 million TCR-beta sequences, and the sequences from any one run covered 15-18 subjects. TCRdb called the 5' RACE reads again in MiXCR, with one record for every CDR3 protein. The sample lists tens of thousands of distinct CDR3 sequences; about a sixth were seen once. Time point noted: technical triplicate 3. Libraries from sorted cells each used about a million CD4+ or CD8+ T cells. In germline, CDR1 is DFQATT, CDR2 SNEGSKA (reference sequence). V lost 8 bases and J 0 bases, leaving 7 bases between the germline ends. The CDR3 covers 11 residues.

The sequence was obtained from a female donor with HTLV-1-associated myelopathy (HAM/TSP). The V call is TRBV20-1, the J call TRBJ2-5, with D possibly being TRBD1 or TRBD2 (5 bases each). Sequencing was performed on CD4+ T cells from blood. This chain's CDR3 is CSLGDQETQYF. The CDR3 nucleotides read TGCAGTTTGGGGGACCAAGAGACCCAGTACTTC.